The rows below give T cell receptor beta chains drawn from one sample of a study of human T cells and chemical hapten exposure. TCRdb independently ran MiXCR on the RACE reads; one entry per CDR3 protein. The repertoire consists of 75,000 to 90,000 distinct CDR3 sequences, with roughly 7.6% occurring once and the leading ten covering approximately 1.5%. The sample in question was whole blood, obtained in connection with sensitization to the hapten diphenylcyclopropenone (DPC). The source of these receptors is a woman aged 25 to 45 with alopecia areata. Some clones in this sample may be carry-over from other donors' samples. Both conserved end residues are part of each CDR3. D genes are given only for firm matches. Clone size is not always given. Where it is, it says once, few, many or a class for expanded clones.

abundance: few
j_gene: TRBJ1-1
v_gene: TRBV6-2/TRBV6-3
d_gene: TRBD1
CDR3nt: TGTGCCACCTATCCCCTTAGGGACAGAGGGACTGAAGCTTTCTTT
CDR3aa: CATYPLRDRGTEAFF

abundance: -
j_gene: TRBJ2-2
v_gene: TRBV12-3/TRBV12-4
d_gene: TRBD2
CDR3nt: TGTGCCAGCAGTCCTTCAGGCGGGGGGGCCGGGGAGCTGTTTTTT
CDR3aa: CASSPSGGGAGELFF

abundance: many
j_gene: TRBJ1-1
v_gene: TRBV10-3
d_gene: -
CDR3nt: TGTGCCATCAGTAACATACAGGAGCTGAACACTGAAGCTTTCTTT
CDR3aa: CAISNIQELNTEAFF

abundance: many
j_gene: TRBJ1-1
v_gene: TRBV20-1
d_gene: -
CDR3nt: TGCAGTGCTAGAGATCAGGGACGGTTGAACACTGAAGCTTTCTTT
CDR3aa: CSARDQGRLNTEAFF

abundance: many
j_gene: TRBJ1-1
v_gene: TRBV20-1
d_gene: -
CDR3nt: TGCAGTGCTAGACGGACGGCTGGTGAAGCTTTCTTT
CDR3aa: CSARRTAGEAFF

abundance: -
j_gene: TRBJ2-3
v_gene: TRBV5-6
d_gene: -
CDR3nt: TGTGCCAGCAGCCTTAGCAGGGGCCGCACAGATACGCAGTATTTT
CDR3aa: CASSLSRGRTDTQYF

abundance: many
j_gene: TRBJ2-3
v_gene: TRBV18
d_gene: -
CDR3nt: TGTGCCAGCTCACCTAGCCAACCGGGGGCGGCAGATACGCAGTATTTT
CDR3aa: CASSPSQPGAADTQYF

abundance: many
j_gene: TRBJ1-1
v_gene: TRBV5-1
d_gene: TRBD1
CDR3nt: TGCGCCAGCAGCTTGACCTTTCGGACAGGGGCGGGAACTGAAGCTTTCTTT
CDR3aa: CASSLTFRTGAGTEAFF

abundance: many
j_gene: TRBJ2-1
v_gene: TRBV9
d_gene: -
CDR3nt: TGTGCCAGCAGCGCATCCTACAATGAGCAGTTCTTC
CDR3aa: CASSASYNEQFF

abundance: -
j_gene: TRBJ1-1
v_gene: TRBV30
d_gene: -
CDR3nt: TGTGCCTGGGGGGAAAAAAACAGCATTGAAGCTTTCTTT
CDR3aa: CAWGEKNSIEAFF